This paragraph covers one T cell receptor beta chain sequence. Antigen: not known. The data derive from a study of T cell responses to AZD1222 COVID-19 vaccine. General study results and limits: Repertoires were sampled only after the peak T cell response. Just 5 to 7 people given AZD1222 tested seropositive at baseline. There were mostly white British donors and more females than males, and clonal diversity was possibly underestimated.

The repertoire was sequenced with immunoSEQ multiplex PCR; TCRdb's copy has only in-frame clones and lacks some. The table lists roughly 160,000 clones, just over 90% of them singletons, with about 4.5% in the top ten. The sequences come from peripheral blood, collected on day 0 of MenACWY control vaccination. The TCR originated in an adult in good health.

CDR3 nucleotides: TGTGCCAGCAGCGTAGGGGTGTATGCGGCTAACTATGGCTACACCTTC. Translating gives CASSVGVYAANYGYTF. The chain couples TRBV9 to TRBJ1-2; D call uncertain. The germline CDR1 and CDR2 sequences are SGDLS and YYNGEE. The CDR3 extends over 16 amino acids. The V end lost 0 bases, the J end lost 0 bases, and 12 bases lay between the germline ends.